This T cell receptor beta chain was sequenced during a study of blood T cell repertoires in COVID-19. The CDR3 runs 14 residues. Germline trimming cut 7 bases from V and 2 bases from J; bases unmatched to any gene: 7. The germline V gene encodes CDR1 MDHEN and CDR2 SYDVKM. Authors' methods: Reference gene primers were amplified, and this amplification served to estimate nucleated cell counts. Assay: immunoSEQ multiplex PCR; the TCRdb copy retains only in-frame clones and omits some. The V and J calls and clone size come from that table; D and trimming were worked out from the DNA. The data show roughly 60,000 clones, roughly 90% seen once.

The chain recombines TRBV28 with TRBJ2-7, with 8 bases that match TRBD1. The receptor's source is a human donor in a cohort sampled during active COVID-19. The sequencing input was peripheral blood. The CDR3 sequence: CASTTGQDTYEQYF. The CDR3 region has the DNA TGTGCCAGCACTACGGGACAGGACACCTACGAGCAGTACTTC.